A single T cell receptor (beta chain) is shown here with its context. This specimen comes from a study of blood T cell repertoires in COVID-19. Across the whole study: The samples span acute and convalescent COVID-19 from the United States, Italy and Spain. Sample material is recorded as cDNA or gDNA derived from T cells, B-cell-depleted T cells, or PBMCs.

The V end was cut by 5 bases, the J end by 6 bases, with 20 bases between. This CDR3 has 16 residues. Germline CDR1 SGHVS, CDR2 FNYEAQ. Original data processing: Reference gene primer amplification in the assay estimated nucleated cell counts. TCRdb's table, derived via immunoSEQ multiplex PCR, lists solely in-frame clones and lacks some. The V and J calls and clone size come from that table; D and trimming were worked out from the DNA. The repertoire consists of some 250,000 clones, with around 80% occurring once and the leading ten covering around 4%. The chain links TRBV7-6 to TRBJ2-1; D possibly corresponds to TRBD2 (6 bases). The specimen was peripheral blood. The TCR was taken from a man in his 60s with acute or convalescent COVID-19. In DNA form, the CDR3 reads TGTGCCAGCAGCACCTCCCGAGCGGGTTCTACCAATGAGCAGTTCTTC. This translates into CASSTSRAGSTNEQFF.